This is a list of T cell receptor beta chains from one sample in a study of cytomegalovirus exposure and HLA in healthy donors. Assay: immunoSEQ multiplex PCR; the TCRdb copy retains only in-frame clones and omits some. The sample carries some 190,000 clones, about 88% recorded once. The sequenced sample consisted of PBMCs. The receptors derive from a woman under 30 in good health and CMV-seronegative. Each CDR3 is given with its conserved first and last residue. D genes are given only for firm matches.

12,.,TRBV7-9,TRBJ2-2,CASSFETGELFF
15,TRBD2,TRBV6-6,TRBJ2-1,CASRLSGGQGNEQFF
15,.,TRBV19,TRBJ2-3,CASSIDVTGTDTQYF
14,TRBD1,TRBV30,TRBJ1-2,CALSAGTGTYGYTF
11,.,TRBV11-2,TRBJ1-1,CASSLDRVAFF
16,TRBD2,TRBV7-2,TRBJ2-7,CASSLGGSGALYEQYF
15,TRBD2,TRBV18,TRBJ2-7,CASSPQGGEYYEQYF
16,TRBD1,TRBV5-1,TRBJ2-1,CASSARAGQGGNEQFF
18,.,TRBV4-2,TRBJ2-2,CASSQERRQEYLAGELFF
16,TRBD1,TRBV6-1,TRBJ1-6,CASSGETGTENSPLHF
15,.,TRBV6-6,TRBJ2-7,CASSYVQGAAYEQYF
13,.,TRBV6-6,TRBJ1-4,CATTRTTNEKLFF
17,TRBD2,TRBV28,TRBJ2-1,CASSFYKGLASYNEQFF
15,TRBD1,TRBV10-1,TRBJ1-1,CASSHPGTGQYEAFF
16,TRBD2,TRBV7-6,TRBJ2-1,CASSLSLAGFYNEQFF
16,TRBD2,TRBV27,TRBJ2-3,CASSPGLAGGPDTQYF
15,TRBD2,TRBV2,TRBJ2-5,CAFRGDSGSQETQYF
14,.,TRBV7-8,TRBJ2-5,CASSRPDFQETQYF
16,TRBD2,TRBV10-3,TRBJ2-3,CAISATSGRASDTQYF
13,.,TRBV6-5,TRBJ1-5,CASKKTVPGPQHF
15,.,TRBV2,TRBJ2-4,CASSELFLAKNIQYF
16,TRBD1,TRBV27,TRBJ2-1,CASSPLDRFPHNEQFF